The clone carrying this T cell receptor (beta chain) was seen a handful of times. Its specificity is not known. The data were taken from a study of T-cell reconstitution after alpha-beta-depleted transplantation in children. Points from the study as a whole: Several patients had high TCRbeta diversity at day 60; it came from surviving recipient T cells and thymic progenitors. Newly made T cells mostly supplied T-cell counts and diversity one year after transplant.

Using unique molecular identifiers, the investigators prepared the TCRbeta library. TCRdb re-called the PCR reads with MiXCR, one entry per CDR3 protein. The sample lists some 78,000 distinct CDR3 sequences; around an eighth were seen once. Trimming stripped 7 bases from V and 2 bases from J, with 12 bases between. The CDR3 loop spans 12 amino acids. Germline V CDR1 and CDR2: DFQATT, SNEGSKA (reference sequence). The sequenced sample was PBMCs, mostly from graft donor cells, obtained 180 days after TCRalphabeta/CD19-depleted stem cell transplant. The rearrangement links TRBV20-1 to TRBJ2-7; D is possibly TRBD2 (6 bases). This clonotype was obtained from a male patient aged 2 to 9 who had a stem cell transplant for acute lymphoblastic leukemia, so the T cells may come from the graft donor. This CDR3 reads CSGEGTPYEQYF. The CDR3 region has the DNA TGCAGTGGGGAAGGGACTCCCTACGAGCAGTACTTC.